This TCR beta chain derives from a study of PD-1 blockade in classical Hodgkin lymphoma. Points from the study as a whole: Newly diagnosed patients had baseline TCR diversity that was reportedly lower than that of healthy donors.

A note on this clone: Its antigen is unknown.

CDR3 length equals 11 residues. Germline V gene sequence: CDR1 SNHLY, CDR2 FYNNEI. The V end was cut by 6 bases, the J end by 3 bases, with 6 bases between. Clones were sequenced by immunoSEQ multiplex PCR, and TCRdb holds only the in-frame ones, with some missing. In the table there are 4,000 to 6,000 clones, roughly nine tenths of which are singletons. The time point is: newly diagnosed, previously untreated cHL patient sample. Applied to thawed PBMCs, magnetic negative selection was the method used to isolate CD8+ T cells. Sequencing was performed on CD8+ T cells from blood. The source of this sequence is a human donor with classical Hodgkin lymphoma. The rearrangement uses TRBV2 and TRBJ2-7; D unclear. The CDR3 loop reads CASSEDYEQYF. The CDR3 coding sequence is TGTGCCAGCAGCGAGGACTACGAGCAGTACTTC.